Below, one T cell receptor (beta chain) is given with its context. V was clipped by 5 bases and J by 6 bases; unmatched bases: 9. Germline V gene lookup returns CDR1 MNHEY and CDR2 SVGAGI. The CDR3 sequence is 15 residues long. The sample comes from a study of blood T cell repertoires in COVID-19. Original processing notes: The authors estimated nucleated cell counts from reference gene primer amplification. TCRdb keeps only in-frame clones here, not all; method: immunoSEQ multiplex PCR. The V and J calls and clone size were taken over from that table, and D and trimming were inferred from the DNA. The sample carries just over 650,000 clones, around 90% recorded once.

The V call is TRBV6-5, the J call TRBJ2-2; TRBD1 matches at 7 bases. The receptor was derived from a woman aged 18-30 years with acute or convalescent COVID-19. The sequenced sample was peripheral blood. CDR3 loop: CASSIDRAGAGELFF. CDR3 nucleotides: TGTGCCAGCAGTATCGACAGGGCAGGGGCCGGGGAGCTGTTTTTT.